These 7 T cell receptor beta chains were all obtained from the same sample, sequenced in a study of post-analysis software for immune sequencing data. What these receptors recognize is not known. Study observations and caveats: When patients were compared with controls, 4 or 5 TRBV segments were more frequent, TRBV5-6, TRBV5-1 and TRBV20-1 among them.

Prepared TCR beta cDNA libraries contained unique molecular identifiers. MiXCR, run by TCRdb on the PCR reads, gives a single entry per CDR3 protein. The table records hundreds of thousands of distinct CDR3 sequences, less than 45% of them present only once. Sequencing was performed on blood. All receptors come from a girl aged 5-17 years with multiple sclerosis.

This chain links TRBV20-1 with TRBJ2-1; 7 bases are shared with TRBD2. The junction had 6 bases not matched to a gene; V was cut back by 1 base and J by 0 bases. The CDR3 loop spans 16 amino acids. CDR1 is DFQATT and CDR2 is SNEGSKA in the germline V gene (reference sequence). In DNA, the CDR3 is TGCAGTGCTAGAGCTCTCGGCGGGAGCTCCTACAATGAGCAGTTCTTC. It encodes CSARALGGSSYNEQFF.

V is TRBV12-3 or TRBV12-4 and J is TRBJ2-3; maybe TRBD2 (6 bases). The V and J ends lost 6 bases and 5 bases respectively, with 15 bases between them. CDR3 length: 14 amino acids. The DNA of the CDR3 is TGTGCCAGCAGAGGAGGGGTCTTCGAAGATACGCAGTATTTT. Translation gives CASRGGVFEDTQYF.

In its sample, this clonotype was seen a few times. J is TRBJ1-5 and V is TRBV2; maybe TRBD1 (6 bases). In germline, CDR1 is SNHLY, CDR2 FYNNEI. The CDR3 is made up of 14 amino acids. Trimming pared 6 bases from V and 0 bases from J, leaving 9 bases between. CDR3 loop: CASSGQLSNQPQHF. Written as DNA, the CDR3 is TGTGCCAGCAGCGGACAGCTTAGCAATCAGCCCCAGCATTTT.

This clonotype has more than one count but fewer than ten. CDR3: CASSDPEGIGTEAFF. CDR3 nucleotide sequence: TGTGCCAGCAGCGACCCGGAAGGGATAGGGACTGAAGCTTTCTTT. The chain recombines TRBV9 with TRBJ1-1, with D uncertain. The CDR3 spans 15 residues. CDR1 is SGDLS, CDR2 YYNGEE, per germline. V gave up 3 bases and J gave up 5 bases, with 17 bases separating them.

This clonotype was seen more than once but under ten times. The CDR3 DNA reads TGCAGTGCTAGAGATCCACTAGCGGGGTACAATGAGCAGTTCTTC. It codes for CSARDPLAGYNEQFF. The V call is TRBV20-1, the J call TRBJ2-1, with 10 bases fitting TRBD2. From germline, CDR1 is DFQATT and CDR2 SNEGSKA (reference sequence). J gave up 4 bases and V 0 bases, and 3 bases lay outside the gene matches. The CDR3 totals 15 residues.

The DNA of the CDR3 is TGTGCCAGCAGCCAACCCAGGACTAGCGGGAGGGCAGCCGAGACCCAGTACTTC. Translating it yields CASSQPRTSGRAAETQYF. The rearrangement joins TRBV3-1 to TRBJ2-5, with TRBD2 matching over 15 bases. Germline CDR1 and CDR2: LGHDT and YNNKEL (reference sequence). V gave up 2 bases and J gave up 5 bases; unmatched junction bases: 9. This CDR3 has 18 residues.

The CDR3 DNA reads as TGCAGTGCTAGAGTCCCAGGGCTCCAAGAGACCCAGTACTTC. It specifies CSARVPGLQETQYF. The chain joins TRBV20-1 to TRBJ2-5, with TRBD1 as a possible D gene (5 bases). CDR1 is DFQATT, CDR2 SNEGSKA, per germline (reference sequence). V was trimmed by 1 base and J by 1 base, leaving 10 bases between them. CDR3 length: 14 residues.